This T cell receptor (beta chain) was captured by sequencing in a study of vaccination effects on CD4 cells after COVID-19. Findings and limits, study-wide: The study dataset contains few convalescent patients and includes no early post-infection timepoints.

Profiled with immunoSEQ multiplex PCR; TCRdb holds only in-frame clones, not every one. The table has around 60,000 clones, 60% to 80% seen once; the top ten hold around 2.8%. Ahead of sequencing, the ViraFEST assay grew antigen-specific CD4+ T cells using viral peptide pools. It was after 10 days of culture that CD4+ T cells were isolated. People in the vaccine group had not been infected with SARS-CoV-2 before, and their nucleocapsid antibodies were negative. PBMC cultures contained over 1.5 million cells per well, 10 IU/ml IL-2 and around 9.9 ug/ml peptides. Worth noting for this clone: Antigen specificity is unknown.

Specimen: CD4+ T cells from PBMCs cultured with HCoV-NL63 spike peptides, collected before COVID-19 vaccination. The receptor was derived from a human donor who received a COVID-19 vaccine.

In DNA, the CDR3 is TGTGCCAGTCGGATACTAGCGGGGGGGCCAAATGAGCAGTTCTTC. Translated: CASRILAGGPNEQFF. This chain connects TRBV19 to TRBJ2-1; 13 bases align to TRBD2. The junction had 8 bases not matched to a gene; V was cut back by 8 bases and J by 7 bases. The CDR3 is 15 amino acids. In germline, CDR1 is LNHDA, CDR2 SQIVND (reference sequence).